This TCR beta chain was documented in a study of T cell changes during pregnancy in multiple sclerosis. The germline gives CDR1 MDHEN, CDR2 SYDVKM. The CDR3 is 14 amino acids. The V gene end was trimmed by 3 bases and the J gene end by 3 bases; junction bases not matched to a gene: 2. Sequencing used immunoSEQ multiplex PCR; TCRdb keeps in-frame clones, though not all of them. The repertoire includes about 120,000 clones, approximately 94% of them detected once, and 6.2% sits in the top ten. The receptor's source is a female donor with multiple sclerosis, enrolled in a pregnancy study. The sequencing here drew on peripheral blood, taken before pregnancy. V is TRBV28 and J is TRBJ2-3; TRBD2 matches 8 bases. The CDR3 coding sequence is TGTGCCAGCAGTTTGCGGGAGGTTACAGATACGCAGTATTTT. Encoded protein: CASSLREVTDTQYF.